This T cell receptor (beta chain) was observed in a study of cytomegalovirus exposure and HLA in healthy donors. Overall study: Earlier sequencing of approximately 200 million T cells yielded roughly 100 million unique TCR beta sequences.

Concerning this clone: An end of the junction differs from the germline gene, which may be a read error.

Use of 60 Vbeta and 13 Jbeta primers characterized the PCR. TCRdb's copy holds only in-frame clones and misses some; the assay was immunoSEQ multiplex PCR. The sample records some 200,000 clones, over 60% being singletons. Sequencing was carried out using PBMCs. The sequence derives from a woman in her forties or fifties in good health and CMV-seronegative.

CDR3 DNA: TGTTCCAGCAGCCCATCCATGAACACTGAAGCTTTCTTT. It codes for CSSSPSMNTEAFF. The chain carries TRBV7-9 and TRBJ1-1; D gene unclear. In germline, CDR1 is SEHNR, CDR2 FQNEAQ (reference sequence). The CDR3 is 13 amino acids.